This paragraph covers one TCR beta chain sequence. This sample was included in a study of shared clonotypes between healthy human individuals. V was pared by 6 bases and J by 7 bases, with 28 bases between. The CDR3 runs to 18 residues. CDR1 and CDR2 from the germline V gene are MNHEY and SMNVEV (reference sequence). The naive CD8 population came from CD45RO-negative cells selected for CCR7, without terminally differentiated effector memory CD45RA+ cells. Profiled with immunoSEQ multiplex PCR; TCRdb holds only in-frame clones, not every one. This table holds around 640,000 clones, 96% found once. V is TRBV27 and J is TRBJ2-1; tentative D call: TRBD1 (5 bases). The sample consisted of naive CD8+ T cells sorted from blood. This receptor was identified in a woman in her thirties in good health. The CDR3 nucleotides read TGTGCCAGCAGCCACCGGATCCAGGGTGGCGTTGACCAGAATGAGCAGTTCTTC. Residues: CASSHRIQGGVDQNEQFF.